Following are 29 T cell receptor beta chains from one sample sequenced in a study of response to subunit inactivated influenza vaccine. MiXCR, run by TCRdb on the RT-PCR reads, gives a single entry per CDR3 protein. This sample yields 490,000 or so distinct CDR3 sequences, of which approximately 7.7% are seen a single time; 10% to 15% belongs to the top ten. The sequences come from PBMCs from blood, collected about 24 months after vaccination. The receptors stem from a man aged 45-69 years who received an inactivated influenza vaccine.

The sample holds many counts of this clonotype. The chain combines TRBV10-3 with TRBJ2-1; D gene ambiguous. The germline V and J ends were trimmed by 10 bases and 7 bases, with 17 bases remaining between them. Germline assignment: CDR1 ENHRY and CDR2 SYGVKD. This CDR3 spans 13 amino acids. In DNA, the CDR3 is TGTGCCACTCGCCCACGACAAGGGAATGAGCAGTTCTTC. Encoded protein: CATRPRQGNEQFF.

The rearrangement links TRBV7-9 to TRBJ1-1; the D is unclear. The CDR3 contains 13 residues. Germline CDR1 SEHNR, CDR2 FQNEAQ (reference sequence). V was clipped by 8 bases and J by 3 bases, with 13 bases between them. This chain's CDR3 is CASLKMGYTEAFF. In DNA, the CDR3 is TGTGCCAGCCTTAAGATGGGATACACTGAAGCTTTCTTT.

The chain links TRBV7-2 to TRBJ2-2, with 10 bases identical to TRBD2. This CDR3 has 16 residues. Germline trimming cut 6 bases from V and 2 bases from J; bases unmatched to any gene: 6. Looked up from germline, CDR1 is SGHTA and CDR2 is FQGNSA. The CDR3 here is CASSISSGGNTGELFF. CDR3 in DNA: TGTGCCAGCAGTATATCTAGCGGGGGAAACACCGGGGAGCTGTTTTTT. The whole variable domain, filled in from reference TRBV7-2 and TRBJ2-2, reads GAGVSQSPSNKVTEKGKDVELRCDPISGHTALYWYRQSLGQGLEFLIYFQGNSAPDKSGLPSDRFSAERTGGSVSTLTIQRTQQEDSAVYLCASSISSGGNTGELFFGEGSRLTVL.

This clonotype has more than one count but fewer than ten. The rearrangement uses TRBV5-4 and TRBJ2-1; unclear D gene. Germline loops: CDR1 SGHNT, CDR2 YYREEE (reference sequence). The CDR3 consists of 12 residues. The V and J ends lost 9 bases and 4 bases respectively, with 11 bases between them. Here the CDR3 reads CAITAGYNEQFF. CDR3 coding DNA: TGTGCCATTACCGCCGGGTACAATGAGCAGTTCTTC.

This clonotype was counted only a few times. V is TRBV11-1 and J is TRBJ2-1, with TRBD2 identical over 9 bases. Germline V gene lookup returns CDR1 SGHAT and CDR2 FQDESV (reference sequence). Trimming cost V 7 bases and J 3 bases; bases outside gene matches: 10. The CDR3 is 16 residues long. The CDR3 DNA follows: TGTGCCAGCACCCAGGAGGGACTAGCACGCTACAATGAGCAGTTCTTC. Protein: CASTQEGLARYNEQFF.

In nucleotides, the CDR3 is TGCAGTGCTATAGCGGGGGCCTACAATGAGCAGTTCTTC. Its translation is CSAIAGAYNEQFF. The chain couples TRBV20-1 to TRBJ2-1, with 9 nucleotides matching TRBD2. This CDR3 is built from 13 residues. CDR1 and CDR2 (germline): DFQATT, SNEGSKA (reference sequence). The V and J ends lost 4 bases and 2 bases, in that order; junction bases with no gene match: 0.

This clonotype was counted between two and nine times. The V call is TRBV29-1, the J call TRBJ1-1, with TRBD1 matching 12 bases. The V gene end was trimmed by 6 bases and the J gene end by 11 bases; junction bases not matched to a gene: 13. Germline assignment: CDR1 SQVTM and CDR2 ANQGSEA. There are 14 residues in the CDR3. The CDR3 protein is CSVTLWDRGRNAFF. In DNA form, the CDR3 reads TGCAGCGTGACCCTTTGGGACAGGGGGCGCAACGCTTTCTTT.

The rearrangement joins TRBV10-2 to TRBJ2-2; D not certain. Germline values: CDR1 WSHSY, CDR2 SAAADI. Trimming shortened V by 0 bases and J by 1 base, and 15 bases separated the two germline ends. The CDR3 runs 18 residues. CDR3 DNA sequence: TGCGCCAGCAGTGAGTCGAAGCTTTGGGAATTGAACACCGGGGAGCTGTTTTTT. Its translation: CASSESKLWELNTGELFF.

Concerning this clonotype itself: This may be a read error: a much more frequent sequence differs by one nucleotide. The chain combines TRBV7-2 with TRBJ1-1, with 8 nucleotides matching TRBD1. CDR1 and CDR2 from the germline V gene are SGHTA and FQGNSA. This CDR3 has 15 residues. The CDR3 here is CARSWLDRGQTEAFF. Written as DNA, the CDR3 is TGTGCCAGGAGCTGGCTCGACAGGGGTCAGACTGAAGCTTTCTTT.

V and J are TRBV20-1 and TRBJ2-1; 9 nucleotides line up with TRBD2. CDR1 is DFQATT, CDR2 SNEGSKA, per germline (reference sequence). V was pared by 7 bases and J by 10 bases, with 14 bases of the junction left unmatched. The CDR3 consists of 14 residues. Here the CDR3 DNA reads TGCAGTGTTACCGGGACTAGCCAACTCGCGGAGCAGTTCTTC. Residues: CSVTGTSQLAEQFF.

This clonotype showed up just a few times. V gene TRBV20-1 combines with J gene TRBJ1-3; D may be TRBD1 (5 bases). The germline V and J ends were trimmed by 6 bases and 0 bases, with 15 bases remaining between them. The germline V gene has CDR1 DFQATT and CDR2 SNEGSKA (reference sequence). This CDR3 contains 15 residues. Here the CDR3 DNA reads TGCAGTGCGACTTCGGGACCCCGCTCTGGAAACACCATATATTTT. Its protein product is CSATSGPRSGNTIYF.

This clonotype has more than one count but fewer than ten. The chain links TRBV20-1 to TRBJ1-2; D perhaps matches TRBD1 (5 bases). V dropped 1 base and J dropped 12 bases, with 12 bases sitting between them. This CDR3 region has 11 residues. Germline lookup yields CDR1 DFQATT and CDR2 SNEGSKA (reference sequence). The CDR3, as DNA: TGCAGTGCTAGAGGGGACCCCGCTCACACCTTC. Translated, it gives CSARGDPAHTF.

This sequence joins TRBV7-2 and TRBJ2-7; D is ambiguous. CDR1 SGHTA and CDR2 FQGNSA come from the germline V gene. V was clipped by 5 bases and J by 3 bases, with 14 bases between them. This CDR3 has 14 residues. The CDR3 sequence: CASSLGMANYEQYF. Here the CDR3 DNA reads TGTGCCAGCAGCCTGGGGATGGCAAACTACGAGCAGTACTTC.

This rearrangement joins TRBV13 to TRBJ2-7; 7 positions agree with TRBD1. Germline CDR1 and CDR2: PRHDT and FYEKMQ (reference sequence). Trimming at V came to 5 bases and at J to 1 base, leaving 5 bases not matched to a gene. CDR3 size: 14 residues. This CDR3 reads CASSGRDRSYEQYF. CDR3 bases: TGTGCCAGCAGCGGACGGGACAGATCCTACGAGCAGTACTTC.

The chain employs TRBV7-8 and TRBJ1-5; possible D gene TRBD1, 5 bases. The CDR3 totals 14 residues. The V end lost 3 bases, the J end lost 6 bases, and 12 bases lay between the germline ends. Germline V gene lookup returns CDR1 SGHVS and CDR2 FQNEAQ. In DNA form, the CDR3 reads TGTGCCAGCAGCTTCCGCGAGGGGCGTCAGCCCCAGCATTTT. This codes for CASSFREGRQPQHF.

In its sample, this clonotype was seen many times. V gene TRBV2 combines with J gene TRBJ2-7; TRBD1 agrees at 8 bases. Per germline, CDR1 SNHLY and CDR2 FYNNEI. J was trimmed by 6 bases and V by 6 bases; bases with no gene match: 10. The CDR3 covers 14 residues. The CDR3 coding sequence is TGTGCCAGCAGATACCGACAGGGGATAATCGAGCAGTACTTC. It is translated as CASRYRQGIIEQYF.

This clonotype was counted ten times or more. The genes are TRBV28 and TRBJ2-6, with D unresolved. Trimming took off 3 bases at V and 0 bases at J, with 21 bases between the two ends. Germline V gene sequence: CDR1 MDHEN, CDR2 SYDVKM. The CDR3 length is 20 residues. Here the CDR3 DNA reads TGTGCCAGCAGTTTCGTCGGGCAGTTTGTAGGACCCTCTGGGGCCAACGTCCTGACTTTC. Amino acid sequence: CASSFVGQFVGPSGANVLTF. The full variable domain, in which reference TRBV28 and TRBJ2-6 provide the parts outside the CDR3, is DVKVTQSSRYLVKRTGEKVFLECVQDMDHENMFWYRQDPGLGLRLIYFSYDVKMKEKGDIPEGYSVSREKKERFSLILESASTNQTSMYLCASSFVGQFVGPSGANVLTFGAGSRLTVL.

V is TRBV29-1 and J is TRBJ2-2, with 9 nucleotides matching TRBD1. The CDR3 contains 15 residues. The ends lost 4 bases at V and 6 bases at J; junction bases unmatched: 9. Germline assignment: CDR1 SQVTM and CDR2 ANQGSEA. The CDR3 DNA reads TGCAGCGTTGTTAGTTGGGACAGGGAGCCCGGGGAGCTGTTTTTT. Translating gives CSVVSWDREPGELFF.

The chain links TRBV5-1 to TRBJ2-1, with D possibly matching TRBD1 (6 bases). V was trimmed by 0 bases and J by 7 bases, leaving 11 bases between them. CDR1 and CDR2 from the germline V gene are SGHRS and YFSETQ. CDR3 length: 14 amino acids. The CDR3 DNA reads TGCGCCAGCAGCTTGGAGGGGGTTTGGAATGAGCAGTTCTTC. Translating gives CASSLEGVWNEQFF.

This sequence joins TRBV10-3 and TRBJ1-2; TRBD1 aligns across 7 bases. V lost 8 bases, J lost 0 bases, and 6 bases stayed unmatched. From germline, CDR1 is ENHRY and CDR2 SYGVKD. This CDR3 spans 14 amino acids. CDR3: CAIRQGPANYGYTF. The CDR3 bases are TGTGCCATCCGACAGGGCCCTGCTAACTATGGCTACACCTTC.

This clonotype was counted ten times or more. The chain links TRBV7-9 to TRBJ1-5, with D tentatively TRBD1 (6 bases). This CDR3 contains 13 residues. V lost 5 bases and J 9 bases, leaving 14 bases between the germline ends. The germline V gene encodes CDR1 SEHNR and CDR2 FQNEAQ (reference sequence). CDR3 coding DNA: TGTGCCAGCAGCCCGGACAGCCGGGTGCCCCAGCATTTT. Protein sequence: CASSPDSRVPQHF. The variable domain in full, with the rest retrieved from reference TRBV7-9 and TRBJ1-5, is DTGVSQNPRHKITKRGQNVTFRCDPISEHNRLYWYRQTLGQGPEFLTYFQNEAQLEKSRLLSDRFSAERPKGSFSTLEIQRTEQGDSAMYLCASSPDSRVPQHFGDGTRLSIL.

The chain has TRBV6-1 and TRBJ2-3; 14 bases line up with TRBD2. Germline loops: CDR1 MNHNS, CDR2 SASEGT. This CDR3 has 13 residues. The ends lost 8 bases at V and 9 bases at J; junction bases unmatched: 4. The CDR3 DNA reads TGTGCCAGCGGGACTAGCGGGAGATACACGCAGTATTTT. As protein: CASGTSGRYTQYF.

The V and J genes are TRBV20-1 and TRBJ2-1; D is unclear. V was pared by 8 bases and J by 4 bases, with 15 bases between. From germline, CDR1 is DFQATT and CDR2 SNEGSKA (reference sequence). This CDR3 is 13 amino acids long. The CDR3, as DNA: TGCAGTCGATCCCAGACACGTTACAATGAGCAGTTCTTC. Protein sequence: CSRSQTRYNEQFF.

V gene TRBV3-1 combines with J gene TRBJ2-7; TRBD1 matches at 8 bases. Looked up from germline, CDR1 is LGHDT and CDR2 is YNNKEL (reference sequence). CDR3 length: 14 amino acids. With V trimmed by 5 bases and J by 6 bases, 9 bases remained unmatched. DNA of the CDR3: TGTGCCAGCAGCAGTCGACAGGGGTTCCGCGAGCAGTACTTC. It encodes CASSSRQGFREQYF.

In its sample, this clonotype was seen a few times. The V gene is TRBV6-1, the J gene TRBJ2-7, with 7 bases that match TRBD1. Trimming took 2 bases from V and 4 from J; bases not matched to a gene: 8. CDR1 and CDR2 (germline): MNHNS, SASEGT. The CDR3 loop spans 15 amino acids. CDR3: CASSELGTAKYEQYF. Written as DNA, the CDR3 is TGTGCCAGCAGTGAACTCGGGACAGCCAAGTACGAGCAGTACTTC.

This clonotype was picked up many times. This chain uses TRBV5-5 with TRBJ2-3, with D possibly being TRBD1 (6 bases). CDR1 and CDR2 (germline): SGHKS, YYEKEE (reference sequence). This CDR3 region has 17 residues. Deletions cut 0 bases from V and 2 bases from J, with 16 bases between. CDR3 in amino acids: CASSLVRHGGTTDTQYF. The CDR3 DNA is TGTGCCAGCAGCTTGGTCCGGCATGGGGGCACCACAGATACGCAGTATTTT.

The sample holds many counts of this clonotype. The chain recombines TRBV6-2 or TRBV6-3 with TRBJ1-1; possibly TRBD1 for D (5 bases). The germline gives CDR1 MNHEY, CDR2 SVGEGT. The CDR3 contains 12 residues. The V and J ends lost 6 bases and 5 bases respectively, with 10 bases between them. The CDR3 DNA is TGTGCCAGCAGCCCGGGGCAGACTGAAGCTTTCTTT. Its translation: CASSPGQTEAFF.

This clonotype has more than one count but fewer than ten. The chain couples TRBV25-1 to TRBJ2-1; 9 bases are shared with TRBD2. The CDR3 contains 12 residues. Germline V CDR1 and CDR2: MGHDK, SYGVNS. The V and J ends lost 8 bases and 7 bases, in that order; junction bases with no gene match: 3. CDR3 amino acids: CASGGLANEQFF. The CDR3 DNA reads TGTGCCAGCGGGGGACTAGCTAATGAGCAGTTCTTC.

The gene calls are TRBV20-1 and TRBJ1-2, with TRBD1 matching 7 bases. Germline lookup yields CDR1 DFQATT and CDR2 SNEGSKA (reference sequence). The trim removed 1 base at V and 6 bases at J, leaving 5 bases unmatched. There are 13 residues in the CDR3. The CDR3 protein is CSARAGTEDGYTF. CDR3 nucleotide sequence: TGCAGTGCTAGAGCAGGGACAGAAGATGGCTACACCTTC.